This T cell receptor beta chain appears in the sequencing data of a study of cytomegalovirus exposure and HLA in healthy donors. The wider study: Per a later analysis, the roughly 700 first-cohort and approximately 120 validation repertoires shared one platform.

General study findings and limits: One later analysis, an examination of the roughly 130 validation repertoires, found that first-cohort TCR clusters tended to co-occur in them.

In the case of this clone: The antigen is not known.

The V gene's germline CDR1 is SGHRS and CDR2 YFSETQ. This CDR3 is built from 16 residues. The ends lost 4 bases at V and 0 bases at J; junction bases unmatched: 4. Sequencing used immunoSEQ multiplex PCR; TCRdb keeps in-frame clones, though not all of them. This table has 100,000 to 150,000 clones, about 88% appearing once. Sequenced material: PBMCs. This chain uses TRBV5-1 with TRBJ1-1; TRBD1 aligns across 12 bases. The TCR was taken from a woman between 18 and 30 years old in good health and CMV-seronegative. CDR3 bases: TGCGCCAGCAGCCCGGGACAGGGGGCGGTGAACACTGAAGCTTTCTTT. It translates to CASSPGQGAVNTEAFF.